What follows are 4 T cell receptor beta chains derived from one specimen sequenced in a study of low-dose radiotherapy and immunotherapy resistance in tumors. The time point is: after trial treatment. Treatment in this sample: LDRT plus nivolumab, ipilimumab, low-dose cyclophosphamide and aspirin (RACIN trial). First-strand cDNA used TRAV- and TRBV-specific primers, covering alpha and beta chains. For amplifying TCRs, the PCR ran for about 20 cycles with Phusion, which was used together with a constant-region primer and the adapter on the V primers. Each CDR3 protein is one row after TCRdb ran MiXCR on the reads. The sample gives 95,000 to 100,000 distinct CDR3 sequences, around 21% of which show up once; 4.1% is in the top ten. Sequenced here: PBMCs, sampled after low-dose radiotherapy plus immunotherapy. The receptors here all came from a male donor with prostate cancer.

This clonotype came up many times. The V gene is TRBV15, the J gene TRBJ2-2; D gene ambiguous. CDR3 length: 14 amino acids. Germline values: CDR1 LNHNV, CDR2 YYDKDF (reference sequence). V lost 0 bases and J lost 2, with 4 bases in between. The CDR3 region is CATSRDHNTGELFF. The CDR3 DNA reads TGTGCCACCAGCAGAGATCATAACACCGGGGAGCTGTTTTTT.

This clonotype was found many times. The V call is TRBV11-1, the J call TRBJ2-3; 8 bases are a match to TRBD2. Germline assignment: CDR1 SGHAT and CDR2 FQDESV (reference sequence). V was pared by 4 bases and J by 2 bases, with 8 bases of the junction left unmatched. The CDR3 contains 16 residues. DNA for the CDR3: TGTGCCAGCAGCTCCCCCGGGCGGGGGGCCACAGATACGCAGTATTTT. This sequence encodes CASSSPGRGATDTQYF.

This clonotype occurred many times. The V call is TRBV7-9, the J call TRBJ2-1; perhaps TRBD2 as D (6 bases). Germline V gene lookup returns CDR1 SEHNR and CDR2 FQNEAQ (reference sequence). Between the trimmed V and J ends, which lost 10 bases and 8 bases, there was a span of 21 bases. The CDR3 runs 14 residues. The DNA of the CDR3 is TGTGCCATAGCGGCGGGGCCCAGATCGGATGAGCAGTTCTTC. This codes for CAIAAGPRSDEQFF.

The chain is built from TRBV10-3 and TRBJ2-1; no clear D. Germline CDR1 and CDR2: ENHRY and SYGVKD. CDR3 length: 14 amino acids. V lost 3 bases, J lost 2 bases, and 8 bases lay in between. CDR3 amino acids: CAISEGTTYNEQFF. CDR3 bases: TGTGCCATCAGTGAAGGAACCACCTACAATGAGCAGTTCTTC.